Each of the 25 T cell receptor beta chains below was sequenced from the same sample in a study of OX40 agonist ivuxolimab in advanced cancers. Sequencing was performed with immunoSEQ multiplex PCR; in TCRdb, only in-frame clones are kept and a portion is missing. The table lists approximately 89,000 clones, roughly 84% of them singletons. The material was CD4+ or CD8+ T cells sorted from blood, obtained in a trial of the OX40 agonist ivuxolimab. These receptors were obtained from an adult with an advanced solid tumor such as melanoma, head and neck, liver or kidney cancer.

The CDR3 here is CASSWQTQYF. The CDR3 DNA reads as TGTGCCAGCAGTTGGCAGACCCAGTACTTC. V and J are TRBV27 and TRBJ2-5, with D unclear. The V gene lost 4 bases and the J gene lost 6 bases, with 3 bases spanning the gap. CDR3 length equals 10 residues. CDR1 is MNHEY, CDR2 SMNVEV, per germline (reference sequence).

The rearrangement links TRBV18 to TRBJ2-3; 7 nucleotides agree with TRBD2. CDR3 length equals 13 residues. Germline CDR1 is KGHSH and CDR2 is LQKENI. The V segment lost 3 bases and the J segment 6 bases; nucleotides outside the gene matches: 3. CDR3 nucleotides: TGTGCCAGCTCACCGGGAGGGGCCGATACGCAGTATTTT. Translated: CASSPGGADTQYF.

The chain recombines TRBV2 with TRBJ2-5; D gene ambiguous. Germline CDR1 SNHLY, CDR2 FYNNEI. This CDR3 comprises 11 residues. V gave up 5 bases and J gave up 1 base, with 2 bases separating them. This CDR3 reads CASSFQETQYF. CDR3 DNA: TGTGCCAGCAGTTTCCAAGAGACCCAGTACTTC.

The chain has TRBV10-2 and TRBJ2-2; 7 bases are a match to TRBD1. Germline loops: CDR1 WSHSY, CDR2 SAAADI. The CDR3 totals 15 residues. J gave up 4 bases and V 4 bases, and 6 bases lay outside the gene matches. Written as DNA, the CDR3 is TGCGCCAGCAGTGGCCACAGGGGTCGCACCGGGGAGCTGTTTTTT. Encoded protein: CASSGHRGRTGELFF.

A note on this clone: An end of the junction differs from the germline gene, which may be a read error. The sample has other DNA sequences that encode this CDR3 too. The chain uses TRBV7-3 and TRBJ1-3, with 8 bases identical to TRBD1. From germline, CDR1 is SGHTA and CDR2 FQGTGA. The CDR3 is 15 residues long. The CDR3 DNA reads TGTGCCAGCAGCCCTCGTCCAGGGACAGGAAACACCATATACTTT. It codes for CASSPRPGTGNTIYF.

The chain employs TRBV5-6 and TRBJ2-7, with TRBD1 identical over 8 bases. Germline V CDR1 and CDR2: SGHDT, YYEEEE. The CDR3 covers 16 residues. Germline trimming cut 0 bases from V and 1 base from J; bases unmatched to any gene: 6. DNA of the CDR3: TGTGCCAGCAGCTTGGCCGGACAGGGACGGTCCTACGAGCAGTACTTC. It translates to CASSLAGQGRSYEQYF.

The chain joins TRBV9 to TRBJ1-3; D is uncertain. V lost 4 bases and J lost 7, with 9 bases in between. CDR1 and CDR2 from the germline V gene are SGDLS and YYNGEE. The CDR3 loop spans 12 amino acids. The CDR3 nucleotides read TGTGCCAGCAGCAAGAGAGAGAACACCATATATTTT. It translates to CASSKRENTIYF.

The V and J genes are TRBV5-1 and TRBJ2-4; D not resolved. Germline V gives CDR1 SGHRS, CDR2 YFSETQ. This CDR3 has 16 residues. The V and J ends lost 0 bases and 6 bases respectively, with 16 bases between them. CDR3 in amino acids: CASSLDAVQSTNIQYF. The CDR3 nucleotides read TGCGCCAGCAGCTTGGACGCGGTTCAATCGACAAACATTCAGTACTTC.

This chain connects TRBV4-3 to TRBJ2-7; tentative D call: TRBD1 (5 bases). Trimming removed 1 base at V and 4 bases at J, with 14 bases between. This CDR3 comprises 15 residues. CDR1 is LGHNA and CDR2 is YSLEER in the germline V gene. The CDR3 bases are TGCGCCAGCAGCCAAGGGGGCGCTCGGGTTTACGAGCAGTACTTC. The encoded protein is CASSQGGARVYEQYF.

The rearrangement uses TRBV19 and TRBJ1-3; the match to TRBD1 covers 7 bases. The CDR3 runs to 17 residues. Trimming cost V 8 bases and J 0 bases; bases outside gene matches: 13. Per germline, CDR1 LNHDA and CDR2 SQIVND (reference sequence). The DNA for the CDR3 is TGTGCCAGTGCCAAGGCCTTGGGACAGTCCTCTGGAAACACCATATATTTT. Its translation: CASAKALGQSSGNTIYF.

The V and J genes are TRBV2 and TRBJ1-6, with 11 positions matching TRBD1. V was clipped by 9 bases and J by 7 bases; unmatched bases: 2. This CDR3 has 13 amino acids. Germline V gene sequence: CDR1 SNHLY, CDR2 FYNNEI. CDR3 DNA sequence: TGTGCCAGGGGACAGGGGGTAAATTCACCCCTCCACTTT. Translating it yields CARGQGVNSPLHF.

The CDR3 DNA is TGTGCCAGCAGCTTAGGACTAGCCGAGACCCAGTACTTC. Translating gives CASSLGLAETQYF. V gene TRBV11-1 combines with J gene TRBJ2-5; 7 bases map to TRBD2. This CDR3 comprises 13 residues. Germline-derived CDR1 and CDR2 are SGHAT and FQDESV (reference sequence). The V segment lost 1 base and the J segment 5 bases; nucleotides outside the gene matches: 1. The full variable domain, rest sourced from reference TRBV11-1 and TRBJ2-5, is EAEVAQSPRYKITEKSQAVAFWCDPISGHATLYWYRQILGQGPELLVQFQDESVVDDSQLPKDRFSAERLKGVDSTLKIQPAELGDSAMYLCASSLGLAETQYFGPGTRLLVL.

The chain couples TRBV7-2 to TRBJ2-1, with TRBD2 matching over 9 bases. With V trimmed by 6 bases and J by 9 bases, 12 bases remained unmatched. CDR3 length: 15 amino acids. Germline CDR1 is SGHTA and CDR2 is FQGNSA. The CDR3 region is CASSLLAGWTGEQFF. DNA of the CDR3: TGTGCCAGCAGTCTGCTAGCGGGGTGGACGGGTGAGCAGTTCTTC.

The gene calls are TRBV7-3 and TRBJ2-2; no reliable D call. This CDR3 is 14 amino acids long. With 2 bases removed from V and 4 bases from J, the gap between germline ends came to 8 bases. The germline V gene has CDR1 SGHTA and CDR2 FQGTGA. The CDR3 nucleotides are TGTGCCAGCAGCTTAGATATGGGCACCGGGGAGCTGTTTTTT. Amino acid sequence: CASSLDMGTGELFF.

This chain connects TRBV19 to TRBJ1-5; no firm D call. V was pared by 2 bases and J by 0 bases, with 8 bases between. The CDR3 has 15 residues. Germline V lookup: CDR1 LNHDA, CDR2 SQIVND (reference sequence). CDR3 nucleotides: TGTGCCAGTAGTATATTGGCTCATAGCAATCAGCCCCAGCATTTT. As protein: CASSILAHSNQPQHF.

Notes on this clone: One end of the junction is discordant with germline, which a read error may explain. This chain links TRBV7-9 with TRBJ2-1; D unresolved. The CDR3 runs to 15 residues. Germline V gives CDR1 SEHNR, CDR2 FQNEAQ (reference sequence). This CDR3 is CASSLEISSYNERFF. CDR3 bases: TGTGCCAGCAGCTTGGAAATATCCTCCTACAATGAGCGGTTCTTC.

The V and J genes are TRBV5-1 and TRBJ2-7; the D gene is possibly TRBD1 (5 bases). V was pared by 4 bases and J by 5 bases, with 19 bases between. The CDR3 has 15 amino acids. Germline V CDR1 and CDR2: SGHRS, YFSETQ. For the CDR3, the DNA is TGCGCCAGCAGCCTACGGCAGGGTCGAACCCACGAGCAGTACTTC. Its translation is CASSLRQGRTHEQYF.

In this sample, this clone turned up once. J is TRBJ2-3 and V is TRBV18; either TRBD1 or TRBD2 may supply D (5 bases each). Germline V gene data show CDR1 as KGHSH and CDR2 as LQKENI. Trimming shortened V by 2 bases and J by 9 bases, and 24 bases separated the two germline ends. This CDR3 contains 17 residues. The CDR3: CASSPRGAGKTWHTQYF. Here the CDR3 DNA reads TGTGCCAGCTCACCAAGGGGAGCAGGGAAGACTTGGCACACGCAGTATTTT.

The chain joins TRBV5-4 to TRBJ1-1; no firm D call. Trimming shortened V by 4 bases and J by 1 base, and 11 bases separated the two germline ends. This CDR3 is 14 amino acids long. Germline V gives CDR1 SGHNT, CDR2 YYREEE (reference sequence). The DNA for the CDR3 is TGTGCCAGCAGCCCCATTGGAGGGAACACTGAAGCTTTCTTT. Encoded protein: CASSPIGGNTEAFF.

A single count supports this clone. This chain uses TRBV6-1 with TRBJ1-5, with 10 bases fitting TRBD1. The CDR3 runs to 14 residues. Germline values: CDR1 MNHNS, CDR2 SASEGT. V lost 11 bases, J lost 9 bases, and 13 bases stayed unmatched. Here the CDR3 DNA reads TGTGCCGCGCGGACAGGGGGTAACTTTCGGCCCCAGCATTTT. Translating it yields CAARTGGNFRPQHF.

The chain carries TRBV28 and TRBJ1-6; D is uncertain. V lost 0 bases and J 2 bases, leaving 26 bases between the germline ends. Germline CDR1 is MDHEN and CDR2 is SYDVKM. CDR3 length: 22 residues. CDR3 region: CASSLWGSIGVGPNPYNSPLHF. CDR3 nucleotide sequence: TGTGCCAGCAGTTTATGGGGCAGCATTGGGGTAGGTCCGAATCCCTATAATTCACCCCTCCACTTT. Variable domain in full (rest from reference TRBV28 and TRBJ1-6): DVKVTQSSRYLVKRTGEKVFLECVQDMDHENMFWYRQDPGLGLRLIYFSYDVKMKEKGDIPEGYSVSREKKERFSLILESASTNQTSMYLCASSLWGSIGVGPNPYNSPLHFGNGTRLTVT.

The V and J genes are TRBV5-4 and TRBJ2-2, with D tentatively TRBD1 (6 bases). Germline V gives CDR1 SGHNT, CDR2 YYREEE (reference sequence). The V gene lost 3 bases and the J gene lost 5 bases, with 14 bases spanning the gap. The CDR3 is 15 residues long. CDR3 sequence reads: CASSSNLDRTGELFF. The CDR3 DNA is TGTGCCAGCAGCTCCAATTTGGACAGAACCGGGGAGCTGTTTTTT.

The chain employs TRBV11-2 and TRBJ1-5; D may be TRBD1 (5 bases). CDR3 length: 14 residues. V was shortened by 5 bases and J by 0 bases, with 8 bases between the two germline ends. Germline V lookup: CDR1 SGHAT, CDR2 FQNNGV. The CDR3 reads CASSQDNSNQPQHF. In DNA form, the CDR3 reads TGTGCCAGCAGCCAGGACAATAGCAATCAGCCCCAGCATTTT. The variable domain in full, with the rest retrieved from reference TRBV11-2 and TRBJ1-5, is EAGVAQSPRYKIIEKRQSVAFWCNPISGHATLYWYQQILGQGPKLLIQFQNNGVVDDSQLPKDRFSAERLKGVDSTLKIQPAKLEDSAVYLCASSQDNSNQPQHFGDGTRLSIL.

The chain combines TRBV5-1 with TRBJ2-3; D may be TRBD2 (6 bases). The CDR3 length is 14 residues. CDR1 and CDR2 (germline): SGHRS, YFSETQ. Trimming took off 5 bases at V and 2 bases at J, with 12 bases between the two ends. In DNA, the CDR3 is TGCGCCAGCAGATTCCGGGACTCCACAGATACGCAGTATTTT. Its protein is CASRFRDSTDTQYF.

The CDR3 loop is CASSLGLNNEQFF. The CDR3 bases are TGTGCCAGCAGTTTAGGACTGAACAATGAGCAGTTCTTC. The V gene is TRBV28, the J gene TRBJ2-1; D might be TRBD2 (5 bases). The CDR3 consists of 13 residues. Per germline, CDR1 MDHEN and CDR2 SYDVKM. V was pared by 2 bases and J by 5 bases, with 7 bases between.